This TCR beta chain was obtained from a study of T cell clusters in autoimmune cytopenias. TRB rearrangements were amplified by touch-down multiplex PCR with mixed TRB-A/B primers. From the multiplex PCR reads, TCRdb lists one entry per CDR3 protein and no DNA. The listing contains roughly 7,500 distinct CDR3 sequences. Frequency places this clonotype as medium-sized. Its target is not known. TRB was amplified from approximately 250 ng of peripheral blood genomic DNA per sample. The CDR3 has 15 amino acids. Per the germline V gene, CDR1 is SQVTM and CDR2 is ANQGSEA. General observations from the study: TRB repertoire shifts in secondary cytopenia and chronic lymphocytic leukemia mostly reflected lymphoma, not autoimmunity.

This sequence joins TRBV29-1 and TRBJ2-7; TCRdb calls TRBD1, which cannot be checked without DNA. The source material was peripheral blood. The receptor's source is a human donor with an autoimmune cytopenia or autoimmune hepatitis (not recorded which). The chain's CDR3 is CSVEPADSQGNEQYF.